Shown below are 26 T cell receptor beta chains from a single sample sequenced in a study of blood T cell repertoires in COVID-19. Measured with immunoSEQ multiplex PCR; TCRdb has only the in-frame clones, and not every one. The sample has 250,000 to 300,000 clones; around 89% are singletons. The sample taken for sequencing was peripheral blood. These receptor sequences come from a woman aged 60-70 years with acute or convalescent COVID-19.

Concerning this clone itself: The sample carries other DNA sequences with the same CDR3. The V call is TRBV9, the J call TRBJ1-1; 8 bases agree with TRBD1. In germline, CDR1 is SGDLS, CDR2 YYNGEE. The J segment lost 1 base and the V segment lost 3 bases, leaving 2 bases of the junction unmatched. The CDR3 contains 14 residues. The CDR3 loop is CASSAGTGNTEAFF. The CDR3 coding sequence is TGTGCCAGCAGCGCCGGGACAGGGAACACTGAAGCTTTCTTT.

V gene TRBV24-1 combines with J gene TRBJ1-2; 12 nucleotides align to TRBD1. The germline gives CDR1 KGHDR, CDR2 SFDVKD. CDR3 length: 17 residues. The junction had 4 bases not matched to a gene; V was cut back by 1 base and J by 2 bases. The CDR3 bases are TGTGCCACCAGTGATTTTGGGACAGGGGGCGCGAACTATGGCTACACCTTC. Amino acid sequence: CATSDFGTGGANYGYTF.

V gene TRBV6-6 combines with J gene TRBJ2-1; tentative D call: TRBD2 (5 bases). This CDR3 spans 16 amino acids. Germline-derived CDR1 and CDR2 are MNHNY and SVGAGI (reference sequence). V was pared by 0 bases and J by 2 bases, with 11 bases between. CDR3 region: CASSYSSLAAYNEQFF. The CDR3 nucleotides are TGTGCCAGCAGTTACTCGAGTCTAGCCGCCTACAATGAGCAGTTCTTC.

The V and J genes are TRBV6-2 or TRBV6-3 and TRBJ1-2, with TRBD1 identical over 7 bases. The CDR3 runs to 13 residues. Trimming at V came to 6 bases and at J to 3 bases, leaving 4 bases not matched to a gene. CDR1 is MNHEY, CDR2 SVGEGT, per germline. This chain's CDR3 is CASSPGGDYGYTF. CDR3 bases: TGTGCCAGCAGCCCAGGGGGGGACTATGGCTACACCTTC.

The rearrangement uses TRBV5-6 and TRBJ2-7, with D tentatively TRBD1 (5 bases). Germline loops: CDR1 SGHDT, CDR2 YYEEEE. V was cut by 4 bases and J by 1 base, with 9 bases left in between. The CDR3 is made up of 13 amino acids. CDR3: CASSGRVSYEQYF. The CDR3 DNA reads TGTGCCAGCAGCGGCAGGGTATCCTACGAGCAGTACTTC.

The chain combines TRBV5-6 with TRBJ2-2, with TRBD2 matching 7 bases. CDR1 is SGHDT and CDR2 is YYEEEE in the germline V gene. The CDR3 has 17 amino acids. V was clipped by 0 bases and J by 1 base; unmatched bases: 6. As DNA, the CDR3 is TGTGCCAGCAGCTTGGATGGGCTAGCGGAGAACACCGGGGAGCTGTTTTTT. Protein sequence: CASSLDGLAENTGELFF. The whole variable domain, remainder taken from reference TRBV5-6 and TRBJ2-2, is DAGVTQSPTHLIKTRGQQVTLRCSPKSGHDTVSWYQQALGQGPQFIFQYYEEEERQRGNFPDRFSGHQFPNYSSELNVNALLLGDSALYLCASSLDGLAENTGELFFGEGSRLTVL.

This clone was seen just once. This chain links TRBV24-1 with TRBJ2-7; D perhaps matches TRBD1 (8 bases). The CDR3 is 16 residues long. Trimming left V 5 bases short and J 0 bases short, with 16 bases between. The germline V gene has CDR1 KGHDR and CDR2 SFDVKD. CDR3 sequence reads: CATSGLNRGGSYEQYF. CDR3 nucleotides: TGTGCCACCAGTGGCCTTAACAGGGGGGGCTCCTACGAGCAGTACTTC.

V gene TRBV11-2 combines with J gene TRBJ2-1; 8 bases map to TRBD2. V lost 2 bases and J lost 8; bases outside the gene matches: 14. This CDR3 is built from 17 residues. Germline assignment: CDR1 SGHAT and CDR2 FQNNGV. CDR3 in DNA: TGTGCCAGCAGCTTAAGGACTGGGACTAGTCCGGGATATGAGCAGTTCTTC. Protein: CASSLRTGTSPGYEQFF.

CDR3 sequence: CAISARDNPLSTDTQYF. In DNA, the CDR3 is TGTGCCATCAGTGCCCGGGACAACCCTCTCAGCACAGATACGCAGTATTTT. The chain uses TRBV10-3 and TRBJ2-3; D might be TRBD1 (6 bases). Germline CDR1 and CDR2: ENHRY and SYGVKD. This CDR3 is built from 17 residues. V lost 4 bases to trimming and J lost 0 bases, with 17 bases between them.

The rearrangement uses TRBV19 and TRBJ2-1, with D perhaps TRBD2 (5 bases). The ends were cut back, 5 bases at V and 3 bases at J, with 11 bases in the middle. The CDR3 has 14 residues. The germline V gene encodes CDR1 LNHDA and CDR2 SQIVND (reference sequence). CDR3 DNA sequence: TGTGCCAGTAGTGCGCTAGCAGTCTACAATGAGCAGTTCTTC. It codes for CASSALAVYNEQFF.

The rearrangement joins TRBV20-1 to TRBJ2-3; D perhaps matches TRBD2 (6 bases). Germline loops: CDR1 DFQATT, CDR2 SNEGSKA (reference sequence). The CDR3 sequence is 11 residues long. Trimming removed 3 bases from V and 7 bases from J, with 8 bases in between. CDR3 sequence reads: CSARRTNTQYF. In DNA, the CDR3 is TGCAGTGCTAGGAGGACTAATACGCAGTATTTT.

The rearrangement links TRBV7-9 to TRBJ1-1; D perhaps matches TRBD1 (6 bases). V shed 6 bases and J shed 0 bases, with 14 bases lying between them. This CDR3 is 15 amino acids long. Germline CDR1 SEHNR, CDR2 FQNEAQ (reference sequence). The CDR3 nucleotides read TGTGCCAGCAGAGGCAGGGGTAGGATGAACACTGAAGCTTTCTTT. It codes for CASRGRGRMNTEAFF.

The chain has TRBV10-3 and TRBJ2-1; perhaps TRBD2 as D (6 bases). V lost 3 bases and J lost 7, with 7 bases in between. Germline assignment: CDR1 ENHRY and CDR2 SYGVKD. The CDR3 is 12 residues long. CDR3 in amino acids: CAISDGSNEQFF. The CDR3 DNA is TGTGCCATCAGTGACGGGAGTAATGAGCAGTTCTTC.

This clone was seen a single time. The CDR3 region has the DNA TGTGCCAGGGTGGGACAGGGGCGTTATCCAGATACGCAGTATTTT. As protein: CARVGQGRYPDTQYF. V and J are TRBV27 and TRBJ2-3, with 10 bases lining up with TRBD1. V shed 9 bases, J shed 4 bases, and the junction held 10 bases outside the gene matches. The CDR3 has 15 amino acids. Per germline, CDR1 MNHEY and CDR2 SMNVEV (reference sequence).

This rearrangement joins TRBV12-5 to TRBJ1-2, with 7 bases aligning to TRBD1. There are 14 residues in the CDR3. J was trimmed by 8 bases and V by 6 bases; bases with no gene match: 12. The germline V gene encodes CDR1 LGHNT and CDR2 FRNRAP. The CDR3 loop reads CASGTGQPAGGYTF. In DNA form, the CDR3 reads TGTGCTAGTGGCACGGGACAGCCGGCTGGGGGCTACACCTTC.

The rearrangement uses TRBV3-1 (or the pseudogene TRBV3-2) and TRBJ1-1; D is ambiguous. The CDR3 runs 13 residues. Germline CDR1 reads LGHDT; CDR2 reads YNNKEL (reference sequence). The V end was cut by 4 bases, the J end by 2 bases, with 8 bases between. The CDR3 region is CASSPLLNTEAFF. In DNA form, the CDR3 reads TGTGCCAGCAGCCCCCTTCTAAACACTGAAGCTTTCTTT.

This sequence joins TRBV5-1 and TRBJ2-7, with 9 nucleotides matching TRBD2. Germline V gives CDR1 SGHRS, CDR2 YFSETQ. The CDR3 contains 14 residues. V lost 1 base and J lost 1; bases outside the gene matches: 0. In DNA form, the CDR3 reads TGCGCCAGCAGCTTGAGCGGGGGGTCCTACGAGCAGTACTTC. The encoded protein is CASSLSGGSYEQYF.

The chain employs TRBV7-3 and TRBJ2-1, with 12 bases identical to TRBD2. The V gene end was trimmed by 4 bases and the J gene end by 6 bases; junction bases not matched to a gene: 4. CDR3 length: 15 residues. The germline V gene encodes CDR1 SGHTA and CDR2 FQGTGA. For the CDR3, the DNA is TGTGCCAGCAGCTCCGGACTAGCGGGGCCCAATGAGCAGTTCTTC. Protein sequence: CASSSGLAGPNEQFF.

The chain uses TRBV6-5 and TRBJ1-1; 8 bases are shared with TRBD1. The CDR3 runs to 14 residues. The V segment lost 4 bases and the J segment 6 bases; nucleotides outside the gene matches: 7. Per germline, CDR1 MNHEY and CDR2 SVGAGI. The CDR3 bases are TGTGCCAGCAGTTCGGACAGGGCACTACCTGAAGCTTTCTTT. Its protein product is CASSSDRALPEAFF.

This sequence joins TRBV6-4 and TRBJ1-4; 9 bases are a match to TRBD1. The CDR3 totals 15 residues. Germline CDR1 reads MRHNA; CDR2 reads SNTAGT. Trimming took 4 bases from V and 6 from J; bases not matched to a gene: 6. CDR3 sequence reads: CASSALTGGYEKLFF. In nucleotides, the CDR3 is TGTGCCAGCAGTGCCCTGACAGGGGGTTATGAAAAACTGTTTTTT.

In this sample, this clone turned up a few times. The J gene is TRBJ1-1, the V gene TRBV7-2, with 9 bases lining up with TRBD1. Germline trimming cut 6 bases from V and 1 base from J; bases unmatched to any gene: 12. This CDR3 is 17 amino acids long. Germline values: CDR1 SGHTA, CDR2 FQGNSA. The CDR3 is CASRRLGTGISNTEAFF. CDR3 nucleotide sequence: TGTGCCAGCAGACGCCTCGGGACAGGGATCTCGAACACTGAAGCTTTCTTT. The full variable domain, completed using reference TRBV7-2 and TRBJ1-1, is GAGVSQSPSNKVTEKGKDVELRCDPISGHTALYWYRQSLGQGLEFLIYFQGNSAPDKSGLPSDRFSAERTGGSVSTLTIQRTQQEDSAVYLCASRRLGTGISNTEAFFGQGTRLTVV.

The chain is built from TRBV5-5 and TRBJ2-7, with 7 bases lining up with TRBD1. CDR1 is SGHKS, CDR2 YYEKEE, per germline (reference sequence). After removal of 4 bases from V and 3 bases from J, the junction contained 4 bases not matched to a gene. The CDR3 sequence is 13 residues long. DNA of the CDR3: TGTGCCAGCAGCATTAGGGACAGCTACGAGCAGTACTTC. Its protein product is CASSIRDSYEQYF.

This chain connects TRBV18 to TRBJ2-3, with 7 bases aligning to TRBD2. The V gene's germline CDR1 is KGHSH and CDR2 LQKENI. The CDR3 spans 15 residues. Trimming at V came to 6 bases and at J to 4 bases, leaving 10 bases not matched to a gene. DNA of the CDR3: TGTGCCAGCTCGGCTGGCGGGAGAGGGGCAGATACGCAGTATTTT. Translation gives CASSAGGRGADTQYF.

This sequence joins TRBV10-3 and TRBJ2-7; 9 nucleotides line up with TRBD1. The V gene's germline CDR1 is ENHRY and CDR2 SYGVKD. The CDR3 is made up of 14 amino acids. J lost 6 bases, V lost 2 bases, and 5 bases had no gene match. The CDR3 nucleotides read TGTGCCATCAGTGAGGGCCGGGACAGGGCCGAGCAGTACTTC. It is translated as CAISEGRDRAEQYF.

V usage is TRBV18 and J usage is TRBJ2-1; 13 bases map to TRBD2. Germline CDR1 reads KGHSH; CDR2 reads LQKENI. The CDR3 totals 15 residues. V was clipped by 4 bases and J by 9 bases; unmatched bases: 6. CDR3 sequence reads: CASSLGTSGIGEQFF. The CDR3, as DNA: TGTGCCAGCTCACTAGGGACTAGCGGGATTGGTGAGCAGTTCTTC.

V is TRBV28 and J is TRBJ1-1; D is unresolved. Trimming left V 6 bases short and J 1 base short, with 6 bases between. Germline V gives CDR1 MDHEN, CDR2 SYDVKM. The CDR3 has 12 amino acids. Written as DNA, the CDR3 is TGTGCCAGCAGGTCAGGGAACACTGAAGCTTTCTTT. This gives the protein CASRSGNTEAFF.